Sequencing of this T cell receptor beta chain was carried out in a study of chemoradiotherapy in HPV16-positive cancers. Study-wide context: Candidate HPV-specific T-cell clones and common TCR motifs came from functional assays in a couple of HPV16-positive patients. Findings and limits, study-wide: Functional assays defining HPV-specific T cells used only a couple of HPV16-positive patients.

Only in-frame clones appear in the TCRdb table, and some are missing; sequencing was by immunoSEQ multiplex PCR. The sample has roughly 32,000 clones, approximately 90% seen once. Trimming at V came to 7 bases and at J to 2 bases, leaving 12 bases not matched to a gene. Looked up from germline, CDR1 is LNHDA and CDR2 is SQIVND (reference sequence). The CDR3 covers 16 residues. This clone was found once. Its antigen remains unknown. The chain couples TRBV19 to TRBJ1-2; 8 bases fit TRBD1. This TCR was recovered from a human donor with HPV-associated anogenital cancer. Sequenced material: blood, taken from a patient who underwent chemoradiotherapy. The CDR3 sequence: CASTHATGTGNYGYTF. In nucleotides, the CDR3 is TGTGCCAGTACCCACGCTACCGGGACAGGAAACTATGGCTACACCTTC.